The rows below give T cell receptor beta chains drawn from one sample of a study of beta chain features in type 1 diabetes. TCRdb keeps only in-frame clones here, not all; method: immunoSEQ multiplex PCR. The table shows about 710,000 clones, with more than 13% occurring only once. Sequencing was done on a sample of naive CD4+ T cells from blood. The receptors stem from a man between 18 and 35 years old with type 1 diabetes. Each CDR3 is given with its conserved first and last residue. Each record gives: clone size, D gene, J gene, V gene, CDR3 DNA, CDR3 protein. D genes are given only for firm matches. Size tells how often a clone was seen (once, few, many) or the class of an expanded clone, and some rows leave it out.

>NA|NA|TRBJ2-3|TRBV6-5
TGTGCCAGCAGTTACTCAGAGGATACAGATACGCAGTATTTT
CASSYSEDTDTQYF
>NA|NA|TRBJ1-2|TRBV7-2
TGTGCCAGCAGCCAATCTAGTTTAAACTATGGCTACACCTTC
CASSQSSLNYGYTF
>few|NA|TRBJ1-5|TRBV5-6
TGTGCCAGCAGCTTGGGCTACAATCAGCCCCAGCATTTT
CASSLGYNQPQHF
>few|NA|TRBJ1-2|TRBV7-2
TGTGCCAGCAGCTTTGACAACTATGGCTACACCTTC
CASSFDNYGYTF
>NA|TRBD2|TRBJ2-4|TRBV4-2
TGTGCCAGCAGCCTGGCCGGGGCTAGCGGGGGGGCCGGCAAAAACATTCAGTACTTC
CASSLAGASGGAGKNIQYF
>few|NA|TRBJ1-1|TRBV4-2
TGTGCCAGCAGCCAAGAAGGCAGGGAGAACACTGAAGCTTTCTTT
CASSQEGRENTEAFF
>NA|TRBD1|TRBJ2-7|TRBV27
TGTGCCAGCAGACGGGACAGGGGCTCCTACGAGCAGTACTTC
CASRRDRGSYEQYF
>few|NA|TRBJ2-1|TRBV7-3
TGTGCCAGCGCCCAAAACATGGGCAGCTCCTACAATGAGCAGTTCTTC
CASAQNMGSSYNEQFF
>few|NA|TRBJ2-7|TRBV7-2
TGTGCCAGCAGCCCCTTCCGGGGGCTCTACGAGCAGTACTTC
CASSPFRGLYEQYF
>NA|NA|TRBJ1-2|TRBV14
TGTGCCAGCAGCCAAGCCCCGGGGCAGGCGTATGGCTACACCTTC
CASSQAPGQAYGYTF
>few|NA|TRBJ2-7|TRBV27
TGTGCCAGCAGTTTAATCCGAGGCTACGAGCAGTACTTC
CASSLIRGYEQYF
>NA|TRBD1|TRBJ1-2|TRBV30
TGTGCCTGGTCCCAGGGGGTAAACTATGGCTACACCTTC
CAWSQGVNYGYTF